The 18 T cell receptor beta chains given below trace back to one sample, sequenced in a study of graft-versus-host responses after intestinal transplantation. Their target antigens are unknown. Profiling relied on immunoSEQ multiplex PCR, and the TCRdb table lists in-frame clones only, not all of them. The repertoire holds about 92,000 clones, with approximately 90% as singletons. The sequencing used unstimulated CD8+ T cells sorted from spleen or lymph node cells, collected before intestinal transplant. The receptors stem from a human donor who received an intestinal transplant.

V gene TRBV28 combines with J gene TRBJ1-1; D is uncertain. The CDR3 is 11 residues long. Germline CDR1 MDHEN, CDR2 SYDVKM. V lost 2 bases, J lost 6 bases, and 4 bases lay in between. CDR3 bases: TGTGCCAGCAGTTTAATCGCTGAAGCTTTCTTT. This gives the protein CASSLIAEAFF.

V usage is TRBV7-6 and J usage is TRBJ2-1, with 8 positions matching TRBD2. CDR3 length: 16 amino acids. V was pared by 1 base and J by 0 bases, with 2 bases of the junction left unmatched. The V gene's germline CDR1 is SGHVS and CDR2 FNYEAQ. The CDR3 loop is CASSLVAGSSYNEQFF. Here the CDR3 DNA reads TGTGCCAGCAGCTTAGTAGCGGGGTCCTCCTACAATGAGCAGTTCTTC.

This clone was seen a few times. The chain combines TRBV5-6 with TRBJ2-7; D is unclear. V was cut by 2 bases and J by 0 bases, with 3 bases left in between. CDR1 and CDR2 from the germline V gene are SGHDT and YYEEEE. The CDR3 has 12 residues. The CDR3 nucleotides read TGTGCCAGCAGCTTACCCTCCTACGAGCAGTACTTC. Its translation is CASSLPSYEQYF.

This chain links TRBV4-1 with TRBJ2-1; D gene ambiguous. There are 15 residues in the CDR3. V dropped 1 base and J dropped 1 base, with 8 bases sitting between them. Germline V gene sequence: CDR1 MGHRA, CDR2 YSYEKL. The CDR3 DNA sequence: TGCGCCAGCAGCCAAGGATGCTTTTCCTACAATGAGCAGTTCTTC. Residues: CASSQGCFSYNEQFF.

This clone was seen a few times. The chain carries TRBV2 and TRBJ2-7; D ambiguous. Germline values: CDR1 SNHLY, CDR2 FYNNEI. The ends were cut back, 2 bases at V and 2 bases at J, with 4 bases in the middle. The CDR3 length is 12 residues. CDR3 nucleotides: TGTGCCAGCAGTGAACTGACCTACGAGCAGTACTTC. Amino acid sequence: CASSELTYEQYF.

The J gene is TRBJ2-2, the V gene TRBV4-1; 7 nucleotides agree with TRBD1. Germline V lookup: CDR1 MGHRA, CDR2 YSYEKL. The CDR3 extends over 17 amino acids. V was pared by 1 base and J by 5 bases, with 10 bases of the junction left unmatched. CDR3 nucleotide sequence: TGCGCCAGCAGCCAAGGCCCCGGGACAGACGGTACCGGGGAGCTGTTTTTT. As protein: CASSQGPGTDGTGELFF.

The rearrangement joins TRBV6-6 to TRBJ1-1; D gene unclear. The CDR3 sequence is 11 residues long. Germline-derived CDR1 and CDR2 are MNHNY and SVGAGI (reference sequence). V gave up 5 bases and J gave up 3 bases, with 4 bases separating them. The CDR3 DNA follows: TGTGCCAGCAGTATATACACTGAAGCTTTCTTT. Its protein product is CASSIYTEAFF.

This chain connects TRBV7-6 to TRBJ1-1; D is unresolved. Deletions cut 1 base from V and 0 bases from J, with 9 bases between. Germline V gene sequence: CDR1 SGHVS, CDR2 FNYEAQ. The CDR3 has 15 residues. CDR3: CASSLVGRMNTEAFF. CDR3 nucleotides: TGTGCCAGCAGCTTAGTGGGTAGGATGAACACTGAAGCTTTCTTT. Based on the CDR3 plus reference TRBV7-6 and TRBJ1-1, the full variable domain is GAGVSQSPRYKVTKRGQDVALRCDPISGHVSLYWYRQALGQGPEFLTYFNYEAQQDKSGLPNDRFSAERPEGSISTLTIQRTEQRDSAMYRCASSLVGRMNTEAFFGQGTRLTVV.

This rearrangement joins TRBV25-1 to TRBJ2-3; 7 nucleotides agree with TRBD2. The ends lost 3 bases at V and 5 bases at J; junction bases unmatched: 8. Germline V lookup: CDR1 MGHDK, CDR2 SYGVNS. The CDR3 has 15 residues. This CDR3 reads CASSDRHSGLDTQYF. The CDR3 DNA reads as TGTGCCAGCAGTGACCGACATAGCGGGCTAGATACGCAGTATTTT.

The genes are TRBV10-1 and TRBJ2-1; D gene uncertain. Germline loops: CDR1 WNHNN, CDR2 SYGVQD (reference sequence). The CDR3 extends over 12 amino acids. V was cut by 2 bases and J by 8 bases, with 7 bases left in between. CDR3 nucleotide sequence: TGCGCCAGCAGTGAGCCGGGCTATGAGCAGTTCTTC. Protein product: CASSEPGYEQFF.

This clone has a handful of counts. The rearrangement joins TRBV10-1 to TRBJ2-1; no clear D gene. This CDR3 region has 13 residues. The V end was cut by 4 bases, the J end by 1 base, with 5 bases between. Germline assignment: CDR1 WNHNN and CDR2 SYGVQD (reference sequence). The CDR3 loop is CASSGESYNEQFF. CDR3 nucleotides: TGCGCCAGCAGTGGTGAATCCTACAATGAGCAGTTCTTC.

The chain carries TRBV7-6 and TRBJ1-4; perhaps TRBD1 as D (5 bases). Germline V gene data show CDR1 as SGHVS and CDR2 as FNYEAQ. The CDR3 is made up of 15 amino acids. V lost 5 bases and J lost 7, with 17 bases in between. The CDR3 DNA reads as TGTGCCAGCAGCCAATATGGAGGGGAGGGTGAAAAACTGTTTTTT. Translating it yields CASSQYGGEGEKLFF.

This clone was counted a single time. This chain connects TRBV7-9 to TRBJ1-4; D possibly corresponds to TRBD1 (5 bases). Germline values: CDR1 SEHNR, CDR2 FQNEAQ (reference sequence). V was clipped by 5 bases and J by 2 bases, with 12 bases between them. The CDR3 contains 15 residues. The CDR3 protein is CASSASGWTNEKLFF. In DNA form, the CDR3 reads TGTGCCAGCAGCGCCTCAGGGTGGACTAATGAAAAACTGTTTTTT.

The chain uses TRBV7-9 and TRBJ2-1; D is undetermined. Trimming left V 0 bases short and J 5 bases short, with 14 bases between. The CDR3 is 16 residues long. Germline V gene lookup returns CDR1 SEHNR and CDR2 FQNEAQ (reference sequence). The CDR3 loop reads CASSLALGSPDNEQFF. The DNA of the CDR3 is TGTGCCAGCAGCTTAGCGCTGGGTAGCCCGGACAATGAGCAGTTCTTC.

The rearrangement joins TRBV6-5 to TRBJ2-1; D is undetermined. Trimming removed 2 bases from V and 0 bases from J, with 5 bases in between. The length of the CDR3 is 14 residues. CDR1 is MNHEY and CDR2 is SVGAGI in the germline V gene. CDR3 amino acids: CASSYLVSYNEQFF. The CDR3 bases are TGTGCCAGCAGTTACCTCGTCTCCTACAATGAGCAGTTCTTC.

This clone appeared a single time. The rearrangement joins TRBV6-1 to TRBJ1-2; no reliable D call. This CDR3 is built from 15 residues. V was cut by 1 base and J by 8 bases, with 17 bases left in between. Per the germline V gene, CDR1 is MNHNS and CDR2 is SASEGT. CDR3 nucleotide sequence: TGTGCCAGCAGTGAAGGCGAGTTCAAAGTGGGCGGCTACACCTTC. Residues: CASSEGEFKVGGYTF.

This clone has a single count. The chain uses TRBV30 and TRBJ2-1; 13 positions agree with TRBD2. In germline, CDR1 is GTSNPN, CDR2 SVGIG (reference sequence). The CDR3 spans 15 residues. The trim removed 0 bases at V and 5 bases at J, leaving 1 base unmatched. The CDR3: CAWSVLAGGHNEQFF. In DNA, the CDR3 is TGTGCCTGGAGTGTACTAGCGGGAGGGCACAATGAGCAGTTCTTC. Full variable domain (missing parts from reference TRBV30 and TRBJ2-1): SQTIHQWPATLVQPVGSPLSLECTVEGTSNPNLYWYRQAAGRGLQLLFYSVGIGQISSEVPQNLSASRPQDRQFILSSKKLLLSDSGFYLCAWSVLAGGHNEQFFGPGTRLTVL.

This chain joins TRBV25-1 and TRBJ2-2, with D unresolved. Trimming removed 1 base at V and 1 base at J, with 16 bases between. The CDR3 is made up of 18 amino acids. From germline, CDR1 is MGHDK and CDR2 SYGVNS. The CDR3 loop reads CASSESGVFNRNTGELFF. CDR3 DNA: TGTGCCAGCAGTGAATCCGGCGTCTTTAATAGGAACACCGGGGAGCTGTTTTTT.